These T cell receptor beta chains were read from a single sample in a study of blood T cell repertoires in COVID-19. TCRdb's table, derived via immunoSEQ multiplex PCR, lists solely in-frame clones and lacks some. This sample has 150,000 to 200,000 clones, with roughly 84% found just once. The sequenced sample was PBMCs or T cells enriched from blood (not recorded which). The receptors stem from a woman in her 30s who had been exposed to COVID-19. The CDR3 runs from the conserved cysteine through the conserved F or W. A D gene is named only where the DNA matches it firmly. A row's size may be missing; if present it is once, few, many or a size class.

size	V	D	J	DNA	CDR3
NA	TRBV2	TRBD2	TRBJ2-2	TGTGCCAGCCGTTCGGGACTAGCTAATGTCGGGGAGCTGTTTTTT	CASRSGLANVGELFF
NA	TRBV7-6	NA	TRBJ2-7	TGTGCCAGCAGCCCTGCTTTCAGGGGAAGAGAGCAGTACTTC	CASSPAFRGREQYF
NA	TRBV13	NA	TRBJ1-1	TGTGCCAGCAGCTCTGGGCCGCTTGAAGCTTTCTTT	CASSSGPLEAFF
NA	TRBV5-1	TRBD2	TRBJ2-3	TGCGCCAGCAGCTTTGATCCTAGCGGGGGCCGCACAGATACGCAGTATTTT	CASSFDPSGGRTDTQYF
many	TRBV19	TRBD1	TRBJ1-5	TGTGCCAGTACCAAACAGGGGTCAGGTCAGCCCCAGCATTTT	CASTKQGSGQPQHF
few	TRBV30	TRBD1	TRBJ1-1	TGTGCCTGGGCACAGGGGATGTACACTGAAGCTTTCTTT	CAWAQGMYTEAFF
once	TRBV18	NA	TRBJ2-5	TGTGCCAGCTCATCGGGGGTCTCAGAGACCCAGTACTTC	CASSSGVSETQYF
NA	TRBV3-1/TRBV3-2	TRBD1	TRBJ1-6	TGTGCCAGCAGCCAAGAATCCGGGACAGCAAATTCACCCCTCCACTTT	CASSQESGTANSPLHF
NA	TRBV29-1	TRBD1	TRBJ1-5	TGCAGCGTCGAAACAGGGGGCGGTCAGCCCCAGCATTTT	CSVETGGGQPQHF
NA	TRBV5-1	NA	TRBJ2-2	TGCGCCAGCCAGCCCGCGACTGGAGGGGAGGGGGCCGGGGAGCTGTTTTTT	CASQPATGGEGAGELFF
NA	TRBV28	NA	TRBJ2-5	TGTGCCAGCAGTTTAGGTCCGGGGCGGGGCCAAGAGACCCAGTACTTC	CASSLGPGRGQETQYF
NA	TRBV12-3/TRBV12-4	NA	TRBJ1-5	TGTGCCAGCAGTTTCGGGGGGAATCAGCCCCAGCATTTT	CASSFGGNQPQHF
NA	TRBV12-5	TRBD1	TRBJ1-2	TGTGCTAGTGGTTTGACTCCGGGACAGGAAAGGCGAGGCTACACCTTC	CASGLTPGQERRGYTF
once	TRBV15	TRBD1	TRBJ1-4	TGTGCCACCAGCAGGGGACAGGGTGGTTCTGAAAAACTGTTTTTT	CATSRGQGGSEKLFF
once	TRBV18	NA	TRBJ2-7	TGTGCCAGCCACGGCGGCCAGGGCGCCGGAGAGCAGTACTTC	CASHGGQGAGEQYF
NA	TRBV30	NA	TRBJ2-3	TGTGCCTGGAGTGTACAGGACCTCAGCACAGATACGCAGTATTTT	CAWSVQDLSTDTQYF
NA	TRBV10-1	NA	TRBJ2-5	TGCGCCAGATGTACAGCGGGCATGAGAGAGACCCAGTACTTC	CARCTAGMRETQYF
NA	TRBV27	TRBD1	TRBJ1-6	TGTGCCAGCAGTGTGACAGGGGGCAGGGATTCACCCCTCCACTTT	CASSVTGGRDSPLHF
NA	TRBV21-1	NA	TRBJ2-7	TGTGCCAGCAGCAAAGTTGGAGGACCGGGATCCTCGGCCCAGGAGCAGTACTTC	CASSKVGGPGSSAQEQYF
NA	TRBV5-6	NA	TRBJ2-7	TGTGCCAGCAGCTTGGGGTCCAGGGGAGATCGGGAGCAGTACTTC	CASSLGSRGDREQYF
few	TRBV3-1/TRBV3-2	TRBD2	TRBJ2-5	TGTGCCAGCAGCCATAGAGGGCGGGGGACCTTAGAGACCCAGTACTTC	CASSHRGRGTLETQYF
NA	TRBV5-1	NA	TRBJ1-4	TGCGCCAGCAGCCGCCAGGGCCCTGCAACTAATGAAAAACTGTTTTTT	CASSRQGPATNEKLFF
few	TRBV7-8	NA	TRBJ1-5	TGTGCCAGCAGCTTAGAGGTAGGGGCTCAGCCCCAGCATTTT	CASSLEVGAQPQHF
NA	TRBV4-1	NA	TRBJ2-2	TGCGCCAGCAGTTTCAGGAACTTGAACACCGGGGAGCTGTTTTTT	CASSFRNLNTGELFF
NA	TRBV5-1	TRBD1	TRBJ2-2	TGCGCCAGCAGCTTAGGACAGGGGAACACCGGGGAGCTGTTTTTT	CASSLGQGNTGELFF
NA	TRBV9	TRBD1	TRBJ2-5	TGTGCCAGCACCATCGGGACAGGGGGAGAGACCCAGTACTTC	CASTIGTGGETQYF
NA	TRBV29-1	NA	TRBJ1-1	TGCAGCGCTGGCAATAGGGCCAGCGGTGGGACTGAAGCTTTCTTT	CSAGNRASGGTEAFF
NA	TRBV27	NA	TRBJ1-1	TGTGCCAGCAAGACGAACACGGGACAACTGGTGAAAGCTTTCTTT	CASKTNTGQLVKAFF
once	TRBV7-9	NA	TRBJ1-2	TGTGCCACTCTGGCCGAAGATCTCTATGGCTACACCTTC	CATLAEDLYGYTF
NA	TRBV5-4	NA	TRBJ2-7	TGTGCCAGCAGCTTAAACCTAGGGGGAACCTACGAGCAGTACTTC	CASSLNLGGTYEQYF
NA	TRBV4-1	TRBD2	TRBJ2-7	TGCGCCAGCAGCCAAGATCCCCTAGCGGGGGTCTCCTACGAGCAGTACTTC	CASSQDPLAGVSYEQYF
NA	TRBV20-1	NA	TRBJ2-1	TGCAGTGCTAGAGTGGGGAGTGAGCAGTTCTTC	CSARVGSEQFF
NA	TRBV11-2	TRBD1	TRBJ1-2	TGTGCCAGCAGCCCTAATCCCGGGACAGGGATTAACTATGGCTACACCTTC	CASSPNPGTGINYGYTF
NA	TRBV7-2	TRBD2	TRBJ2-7	TGTGCCAGCAGCTTAGCGCTAGCGGGCTCCTACGAGCAGTACTTC	CASSLALAGSYEQYF
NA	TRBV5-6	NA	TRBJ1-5	TGTGCCAGCAGCTTGGATAGGGGACAGCCCCAGCATTTT	CASSLDRGQPQHF
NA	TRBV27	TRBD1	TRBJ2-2	TGTGCCAGCAGACCGATACGGACAGGGAGTATAGGGGAGCTGTTTTTT	CASRPIRTGSIGELFF
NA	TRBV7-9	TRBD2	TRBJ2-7	TGTGCCAGCAGCTTTGCGGGGGGCGGGGACGAGCAGTACTTC	CASSFAGGGDEQYF
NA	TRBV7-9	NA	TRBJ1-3	TGTGCCAGCAGCCCAGGGGCCTCCATGGACACCATATATTTT	CASSPGASMDTIYF
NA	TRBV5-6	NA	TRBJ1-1	TGTGCCAGCAGCTTCCCGGTCGGGGGCACTGAAGCTTTCTTT	CASSFPVGGTEAFF
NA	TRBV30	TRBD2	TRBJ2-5	TGTGCCTGGAGTTTTAAGCGGGGGGAGACCCAGTACTTC	CAWSFKRGETQYF
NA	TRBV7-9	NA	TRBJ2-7	TGTGCCAGCAGCCTGGGGGGATCGGACTACGAGCAGTACTTC	CASSLGGSDYEQYF
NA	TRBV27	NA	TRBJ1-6	TGTGCCAGCACTCTCGCGGACGGGGGGCACCTCCACTTT	CASTLADGGHLHF
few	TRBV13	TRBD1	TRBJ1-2	TGTGCCAGCAGCTTAGGCCCGAGACAGGGGGCTTACTATGGCTACACCTTC	CASSLGPRQGAYYGYTF
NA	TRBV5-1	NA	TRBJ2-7	TGCGCCAGCAGCCCATGGGGGACACCCAACTACGAGCAGTACTTC	CASSPWGTPNYEQYF
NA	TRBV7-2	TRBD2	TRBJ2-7	TGTGCCAGCAGCTTAGTAGCGGGGGGTAATTACGAGCAGTACTTC	CASSLVAGGNYEQYF
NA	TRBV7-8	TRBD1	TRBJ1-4	TGTGCCAGCAGCGGGCGGACAGGTCGTAATGAAAAACTGTTTTTT	CASSGRTGRNEKLFF
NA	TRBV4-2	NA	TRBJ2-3	TGTGCCAGCAGCCAAGTAACGGGGAGCACAGATACGCAGTATTTT	CASSQVTGSTDTQYF
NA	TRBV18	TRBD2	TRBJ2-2	TGTGCCAGCTCAATCACTAGCGGGGGACCAACCGGGGAGCTGTTTTTT	CASSITSGGPTGELFF
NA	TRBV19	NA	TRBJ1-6	TGTGCCAGTAGTCTAATGAGCTCCTATAATTCACCCCTCCACTTT	CASSLMSSYNSPLHF
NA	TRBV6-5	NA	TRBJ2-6	TGTGCCAGCAGTTACTCCAGAGGCTCTGGGGCCAACGTCCTGACTTTC	CASSYSRGSGANVLTF
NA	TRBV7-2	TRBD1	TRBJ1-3	TGTGCCAGCAGCGCCATGAGACAGGGGGCGGGGGGAAACACCATATATTTT	CASSAMRQGAGGNTIYF
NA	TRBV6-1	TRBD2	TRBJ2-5	TGTGCCAGCAGTGAGTTCGGACTAGCGCTACAAGAGACCCAGTACTTC	CASSEFGLALQETQYF
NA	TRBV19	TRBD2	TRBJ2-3	TGTGCCAGTAGTATACGGATCGTGGGCCTAGCGGGGCCTCTTCGCACAGATACGCAGTATTTT	CASSIRIVGLAGPLRTDTQYF
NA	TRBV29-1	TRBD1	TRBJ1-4	TGCAGCGTCGCGAACATTGGGGCAGGGGGTGAAAAACTGTTTTTT	CSVANIGAGGEKLFF
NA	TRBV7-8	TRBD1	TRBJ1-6	TGTGCCAGCAGCTGGACAGGGGGTACGGGGTCACCCCTCCACTTT	CASSWTGGTGSPLHF